In this sample, the clone carrying this T cell receptor (beta chain) turned up many times. What it binds is unknown. The CDR3 totals 14 residues. V shed 6 bases, J shed 7 bases, and the junction held 8 bases outside the gene matches. A single record per CDR3 protein comes from TCRdb applying MiXCR to the 5' RACE reads. In the table there are some 220,000 distinct CDR3 sequences, over 7% of which are singletons. These data are taken from a study of CD8 T cells in ankylosing spondylitis. Study-wide points: Significant enrichment of disease-linked clones was reported in matched ankylosing spondylitis synovial fluid.

The material sequenced was blood, either unsorted or a sorted T cell fraction (not recorded which). V gene TRBV12-3 or TRBV12-4 combines with J gene TRBJ2-1, with 8 bases aligning to TRBD2. The receptor's source is a female donor with ankylosing spondylitis or in good health (not recorded which). CDR3 region: CASSRQAGANEQFF. CDR3 sequence (DNA): TGTGCCAGCAGCCGGCAAGCGGGAGCAAATGAGCAGTTCTTC.